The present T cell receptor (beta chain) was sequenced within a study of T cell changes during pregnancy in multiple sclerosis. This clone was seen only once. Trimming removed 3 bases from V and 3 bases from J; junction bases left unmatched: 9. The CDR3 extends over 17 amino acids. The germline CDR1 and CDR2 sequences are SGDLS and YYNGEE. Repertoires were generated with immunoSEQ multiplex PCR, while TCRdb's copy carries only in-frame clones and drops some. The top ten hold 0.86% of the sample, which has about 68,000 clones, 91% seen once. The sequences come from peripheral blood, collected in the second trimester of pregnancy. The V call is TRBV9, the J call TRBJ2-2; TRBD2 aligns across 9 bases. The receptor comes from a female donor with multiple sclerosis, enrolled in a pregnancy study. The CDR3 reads CASSAYGGGGHTGELFF. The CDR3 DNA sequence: TGTGCCAGCAGCGCCTACGGCGGGGGGGGCCACACCGGGGAGCTGTTTTTT.